One sample yielded the 6 T cell receptor beta chains listed below, sequenced in a study of lymphopenia after photon versus proton radiotherapy. Assay used: immunoSEQ multiplex PCR; TCRdb lists only in-frame clones, some missing. The repertoire has tens of thousands of clones, approximately 95% of them found once; the top ten carry roughly 0.71%. Sequencing was performed on peripheral blood, taken from a patient treated with photon-based radiotherapy. These receptors all come from a woman between 45 and 60 years old with cholangiocarcinoma.

This clone was detected once. The chain joins TRBV7-2 to TRBJ2-7; D perhaps matches TRBD2 (5 bases). The germline V and J ends were trimmed by 7 bases and 4 bases, with 11 bases remaining between them. The CDR3 contains 12 residues. CDR1 and CDR2 (germline): SGHTA, FQGNSA. The CDR3, as DNA: TGTGCCAGCAACGGGGTTCCATACGAGCAGTACTTC. This codes for CASNGVPYEQYF.

V and J are TRBV6-5 and TRBJ2-1; D may correspond to TRBD1 or TRBD2 (5 bases each). The CDR3 sequence is 15 residues long. CDR1 MNHEY and CDR2 SVGAGI come from the germline V gene. Trimming removed 8 bases at V and 4 bases at J, with 18 bases between. CDR3: CASSPPGHPYNEQFF. The CDR3 DNA reads TGTGCCAGCTCTCCTCCGGGGCATCCGTACAATGAGCAGTTCTTC.

The genes are TRBV6-1 and TRBJ1-6; TRBD1 agrees at 10 bases. V gave up 7 bases and J gave up 8 bases; unmatched junction bases: 8. The CDR3 runs 15 residues. From germline, CDR1 is MNHNS and CDR2 SASEGT. This CDR3 is CASILRQGADSPLHF. CDR3 coding DNA: TGTGCCAGCATTTTACGACAGGGGGCGGATTCACCCCTCCACTTT.

This chain links TRBV5-4 with TRBJ1-2, with 8 nucleotides matching TRBD1. The V and J ends lost 2 bases and 5 bases, in that order; junction bases with no gene match: 8. CDR1 and CDR2 from the germline V gene are SGHNT and YYREEE (reference sequence). CDR3 length: 15 residues. CDR3 nucleotides: TGTGCCAGCAGCTTAGGGCAGGGGGCAAGGTATGGCTACACCTTC. Amino acids: CASSLGQGARYGYTF.

The rearrangement uses TRBV19 and TRBJ1-5, with D perhaps TRBD1 (6 bases). The V and J ends lost 9 bases and 6 bases respectively, with 15 bases between them. The CDR3 is 13 amino acids. The germline V gene has CDR1 LNHDA and CDR2 SQIVND (reference sequence). The DNA for the CDR3 is TGTGCCAGCCTTGACAGGTATGGTCAGCCCCAGCATTTT. Amino acid sequence: CASLDRYGQPQHF.

V and J are TRBV19 and TRBJ1-4; 9 bases map to TRBD1. Germline CDR1 reads LNHDA; CDR2 reads SQIVND (reference sequence). The junction had 8 bases not matched to a gene; V was cut back by 4 bases and J by 8 bases. This CDR3 is built from 15 residues. The CDR3 nucleotides are TGTGCCAGTAGTAGTCCGGGACAGGGAAGCGAAAAACTGTTTTTT. The encoded protein is CASSSPGQGSEKLFF.